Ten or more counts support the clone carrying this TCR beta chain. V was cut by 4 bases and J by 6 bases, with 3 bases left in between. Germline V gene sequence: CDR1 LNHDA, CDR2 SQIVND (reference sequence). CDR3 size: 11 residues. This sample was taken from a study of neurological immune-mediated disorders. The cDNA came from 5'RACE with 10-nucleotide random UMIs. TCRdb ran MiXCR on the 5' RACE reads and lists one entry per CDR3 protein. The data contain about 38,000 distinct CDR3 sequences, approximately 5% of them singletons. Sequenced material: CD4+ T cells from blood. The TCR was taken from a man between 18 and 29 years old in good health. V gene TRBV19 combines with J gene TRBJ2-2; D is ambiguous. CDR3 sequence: CASSSPGELFF. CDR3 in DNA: TGTGCCAGTAGTAGCCCCGGGGAGCTGTTTTTT. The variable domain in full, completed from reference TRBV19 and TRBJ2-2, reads DGGITQSPKYLFRKEGQNVTLSCEQNLNHDAMYWYRQDPGQGLRLIYYSQIVNDFQKGDIAEGYSVSREKKESFPLTVTSAQKNPTAFYLCASSSPGELFFGEGSRLTVL.